This TCR beta chain was found in a study of cytomegalovirus exposure and HLA in healthy donors. Whole-study context: HLA-typed donors were the source of about 85 million unique TCRs, which an early data release held.

Primers for the PCR totalled 60 Vbeta and 13 Jbeta. Here immunoSEQ multiplex PCR was the method, and the copy in TCRdb shows in-frame clones only, minus some. This sample carries under 200,000 clones, around 77% of them seen once, and the ten largest clones take about 1.3%. V gave up 1 base and J gave up 7 bases; unmatched junction bases: 6. The CDR3 consists of 15 residues. Germline CDR1 MNHEY, CDR2 SMNVEV (reference sequence). This TCR was sampled from a woman in her thirties in good health and CMV-seronegative. The chain combines TRBV27 with TRBJ1-2; 10 bases agree with TRBD1. The specimen sequenced was PBMCs. The chain's CDR3 is CASSLLPGTGVGYTF. The CDR3 nucleotides are TGTGCCAGCAGTTTATTACCCGGGACAGGGGTTGGCTACACCTTC.